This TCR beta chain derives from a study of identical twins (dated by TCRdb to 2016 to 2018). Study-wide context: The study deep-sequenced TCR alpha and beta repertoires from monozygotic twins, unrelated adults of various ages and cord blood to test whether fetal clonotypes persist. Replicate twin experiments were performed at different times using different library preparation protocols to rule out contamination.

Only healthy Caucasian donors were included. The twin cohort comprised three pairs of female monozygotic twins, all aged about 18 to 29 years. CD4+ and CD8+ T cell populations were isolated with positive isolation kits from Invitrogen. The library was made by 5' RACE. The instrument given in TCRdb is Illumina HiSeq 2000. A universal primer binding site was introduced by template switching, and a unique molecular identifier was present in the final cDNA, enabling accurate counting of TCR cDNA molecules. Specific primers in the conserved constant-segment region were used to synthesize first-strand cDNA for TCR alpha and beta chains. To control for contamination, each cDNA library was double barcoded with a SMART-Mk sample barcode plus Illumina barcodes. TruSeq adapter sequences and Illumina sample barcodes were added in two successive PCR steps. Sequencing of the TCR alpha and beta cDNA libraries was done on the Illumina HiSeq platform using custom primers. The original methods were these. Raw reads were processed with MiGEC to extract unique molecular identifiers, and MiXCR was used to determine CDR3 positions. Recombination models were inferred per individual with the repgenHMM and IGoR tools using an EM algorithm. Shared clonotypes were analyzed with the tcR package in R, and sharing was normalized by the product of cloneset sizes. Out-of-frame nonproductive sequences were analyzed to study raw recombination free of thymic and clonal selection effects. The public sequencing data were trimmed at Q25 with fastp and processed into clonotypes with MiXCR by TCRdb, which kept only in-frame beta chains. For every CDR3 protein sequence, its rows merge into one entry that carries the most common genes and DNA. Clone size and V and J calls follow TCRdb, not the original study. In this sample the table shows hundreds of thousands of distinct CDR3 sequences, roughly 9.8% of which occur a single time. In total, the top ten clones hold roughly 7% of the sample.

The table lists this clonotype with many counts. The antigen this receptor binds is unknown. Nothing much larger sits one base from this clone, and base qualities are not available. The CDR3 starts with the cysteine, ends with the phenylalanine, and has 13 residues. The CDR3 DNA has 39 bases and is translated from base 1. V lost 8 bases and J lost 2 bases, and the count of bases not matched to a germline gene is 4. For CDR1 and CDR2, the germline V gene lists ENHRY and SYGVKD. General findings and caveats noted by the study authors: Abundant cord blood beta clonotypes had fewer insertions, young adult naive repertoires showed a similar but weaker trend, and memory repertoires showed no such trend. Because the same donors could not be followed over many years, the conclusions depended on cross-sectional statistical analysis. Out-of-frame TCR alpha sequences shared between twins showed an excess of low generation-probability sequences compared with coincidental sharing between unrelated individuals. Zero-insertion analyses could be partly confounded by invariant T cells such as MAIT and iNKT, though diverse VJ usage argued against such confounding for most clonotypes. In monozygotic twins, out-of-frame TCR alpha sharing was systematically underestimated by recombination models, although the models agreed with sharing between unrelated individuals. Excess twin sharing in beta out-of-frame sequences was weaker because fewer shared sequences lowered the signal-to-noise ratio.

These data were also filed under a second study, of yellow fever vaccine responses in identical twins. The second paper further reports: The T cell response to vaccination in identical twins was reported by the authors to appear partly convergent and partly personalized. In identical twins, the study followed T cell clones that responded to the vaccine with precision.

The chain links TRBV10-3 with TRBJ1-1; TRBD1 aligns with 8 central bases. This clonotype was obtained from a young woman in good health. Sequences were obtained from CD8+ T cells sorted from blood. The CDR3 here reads CAIGQGGNTEAFF. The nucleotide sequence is TGTGCCATCGGACAGGGTGGCAACACTGAAGCTTTCTTT.